This TCR beta chain stems from a study of CD8+CD57+ T cells in acquired aplastic anemia. Background on the study: Sorted CD4+ and CD8+ cells gave an average of 3.2 ug of DNA.

Trimming cost V 6 bases and J 4 bases; bases outside gene matches: 9. The CDR3 runs to 14 residues. CDR1 is KGHSH, CDR2 LQKENI, per germline. TCR beta VDJ and CDR3 profiling used genomic DNA as template. TCRdb used MiXCR to reprocess the reads, holding one entry per CDR3 protein. The sample yields some 210,000 distinct CDR3 sequences, 61% seen once. The clonotype originates from a human donor in good health. The sample comprised sorted CD4+, CD8+, or CD8+CD57+ T cells (not recorded which) from PBMCs. The gene calls are TRBV18 and TRBJ2-7, with 7 bases fitting TRBD1. The CDR3 DNA reads as TGTGCCAGCTCGCAAGACAGGGAGCCTTACGAGCAGTACTTC. It specifies CASSQDREPYEQYF.